This TCR beta chain derives from a study of blood T cell repertoires in COVID-19. As for the study in general: T cells, B-cell-depleted T cells, or PBMCs provided the cDNA or gDNA that served as material.

This CDR3 region has 15 residues. The assay was immunoSEQ multiplex PCR, and TCRdb's table has in-frame clones only and misses some. The data contain 170,000 or so clones, approximately 80% of them seen just once; the ten biggest clones take up roughly 2.9%. The rearrangement uses TRBV1 and TRBJ2-3; the table's D call of TRBD2 was not tested on the DNA. TRBV1 is a listed pseudogene. The sequence derives from an older woman with acute or convalescent COVID-19. Sequencing was carried out using peripheral blood. CDR3 protein: CTSSQGLESTDTQYF. CDR3 DNA sequence: TGCACCAGCAGCCAAGGACTAGAGAGCACAGATACGCAGTATTTT.